The sequence of this T cell receptor beta chain was determined in a study of shared T cell receptors in the human thymus. CDR3 length: 17 residues. Germline V gene sequence: CDR1 LGHNT, CDR2 FRNRAP. V was pared by 0 bases and J by 1 base, with 4 bases of the junction left unmatched. TCRdb's table, derived via immunoSEQ multiplex PCR, lists solely in-frame clones and lacks some. The table lists 630,000 or so clones, roughly 86% of them singletons. The data also belong to a second study, concerning human thymus T cells. Per that study: Samples came from healthy Finnish infants during open corrective cardiac surgery. Thymic material originated from resections removed in the course of corrective heart surgery. Thymic and blood repertoires appeared to show biased V and J gene usage.

Sequencing was performed on thymocytes. J is TRBJ2-2 and V is TRBV12-5; the match to TRBD1 covers 8 bases. This receptor was obtained from a boy in the first two years of life with a congenital heart defect. CDR3 nucleotide sequence: TGTGCTAGTGGTTTGGTAATGGGGACAGGGAACACCGGGGAGCTGTTTTTT. Translation: CASGLVMGTGNTGELFF.